This passage covers 25 T cell receptor beta chains from one sample sequenced in a study of tumor and adjacent non-tumor tissue in lung cancer (dated by TCRdb to 2017 to 2018). RNA was isolated from bulk, unsorted tissue, and RNA quality was assessed with a NanoDrop ND-1000 and an Agilent 2100. Libraries were built with multiplex PCR. The reads were generated on an Illumina HiSeq 2500. Following protocols modified from ARM-PCR, the researchers constructed TCRbeta libraries through three rounds of nested PCR with primers (Table S4). In-frame beta chains were kept once TCRdb had trimmed the public reads at Q25 with fastp and called clones with MiXCR. Each entry merges the rows of one CDR3 protein and shows their most common DNA and genes. This sample lists 110,000 or so distinct CDR3 sequences; approximately 71% were detected once. Together, the top ten hold 30% to 45% of the sample. Sequencing was performed on lung tumor tissue. These receptors all come from a woman in her fifties or sixties with non-small cell lung cancer.

Comment on this clonotype: A junction end diverges from the germline sequence, so it may reflect a read error. The CDR3 reads CALSEDDSGTRSYDEQFF. DNA of the CDR3: TGTGCCCTCAGTGAGGATGACAGTGGAACACGCTCCTACGATGAGCAGTTCTTC. The genes are TRBV10-3 and TRBJ2-1; tentatively, D is TRBD1 (5 bases). This CDR3 has 18 residues. Germline V gene sequence: CDR1 ENHRY, CDR2 SYGVKD.

The chain is built from TRBV11-2 and TRBJ1-5; D is possibly TRBD1 (6 bases). The germline CDR1 and CDR2 sequences are SGHAT and FQNNGV. CDR3 length: 14 residues. V lost 10 bases to trimming and J lost 5 bases, with 18 bases between them. CDR3 nucleotide sequence: TGTGCCAACAGTAGGACAGAGACCGATCAGCCCCAGCATTTT. Protein product: CANSRTETDQPQHF.

The rearrangement uses TRBV28 and TRBJ1-1, with 11 bases fitting TRBD1. V shed 9 bases, J shed 7 bases, and the junction held 13 bases outside the gene matches. Germline loops: CDR1 MDHEN, CDR2 SYDVKM. The CDR3 spans 15 residues. The CDR3 coding sequence is TGTGCCAGTAGTATCTACGGGACAGGGGGTTATGAAGCTTTCTTT. Its protein product is CASSIYGTGGYEAFF.

This clonotype came up many times. This chain uses TRBV6-1 with TRBJ2-2; 7 bases are shared with TRBD1. Germline assignment: CDR1 MNHNS and CDR2 SASEGT. V shed 2 bases and J 3 bases; nucleotides not matched to a gene: 3. The CDR3 extends over 15 amino acids. The CDR3 coding sequence is TGTGCCAGCAGTGAACGAGGGGGCTACACCGGGGAGCTGTTTTTT. This encodes CASSERGGYTGELFF.

This clonotype came up many times. The chain is built from TRBV12-3 or TRBV12-4 and TRBJ2-7; TRBD1 aligns across 9 bases. The V gene end was trimmed by 6 bases and the J gene end by 5 bases; junction bases not matched to a gene: 5. The CDR3 covers 13 residues. The chain's CDR3 is CASRRGQGNEQYF. CDR3 sequence (DNA): TGTGCCAGCAGACGAGGACAGGGGAACGAGCAGTACTTC.

This clonotype came up once. Here the CDR3 omits its conserved ending phenylalanine or tryptophan, so a read error is the likely source. The gene calls are TRBV20-1 and TRBJ1-1; D is uncertain. The ends were cut back, 6 bases at V and 1 base at J, with 6 bases in the middle. The CDR3 contains 11 residues. Germline values: CDR1 DFQATT, CDR2 SNEGSKA (reference sequence). The chain's CDR3 is CSACSNTEAFL. CDR3 DNA sequence: TGCAGTGCCTGCTCGAACACTGAAGCTTTCCTT.

About this clonotype itself: Without the conserved terminal phenylalanine or tryptophan, this CDR3 likely stems from a read error. This sequence joins TRBV20-1 and TRBJ2-3, with 10 bases identical to TRBD2. The germline V gene has CDR1 DFQATT and CDR2 SNEGSKA (reference sequence). The junction had 14 bases not matched to a gene; V was cut back by 0 bases and J by 8 bases. This CDR3 region has 17 residues. CDR3 residues: CSARDQLAGASTSTQYL. DNA for the CDR3: TGCAGTGCTAGAGATCAGCTAGCGGGGGCTTCCACAAGTACGCAGTATCTT.

For this clonotype: A much larger clone lies one base from this, so it may be a read error. The chain has TRBV5-6 and TRBJ2-5, with 7 bases aligning to TRBD2. Germline CDR1 SGHDT, CDR2 YYEEEE. The CDR3 is 14 amino acids. Losses at the gene ends were 1 base for V and 2 bases for J; bases not matched to a gene: 2. Here the CDR3 DNA reads TGTGCCAGCAGCTTGTCCGGGAGGCAAGAGACCCAGTACTTC. As protein: CASSLSGRQETQYF.

With respect to this clonotype: This may arise from a read error, as a much more abundant clone is one base away. The rearrangement joins TRBV6-6 to TRBJ1-2; D remains ambiguous. Germline lookup yields CDR1 MNHNY and CDR2 SVGAGI (reference sequence). This CDR3 comprises 13 residues. The CDR3 reads CTSSKENNYGYTF. CDR3 DNA: TGTACCAGCAGCAAGGAAAATAACTATGGCTACACCTTC.

As for this clonotype: A much larger clone differs by one base, so this may be a read error. CDR3: CASSGVQDMQYF. The DNA for the CDR3 is TGCGCCAGCAGTGGAGTACAAGATATGCAGTATTTT. V gene TRBV10-2 combines with J gene TRBJ2-3; D ambiguous. The CDR3 extends over 12 amino acids. Germline CDR1 is WSHSY and CDR2 is SAAADI.

This clonotype rates as medium-sized. Written as DNA, the CDR3 is TGTGCCAGCAATCTAGAGATGGGGGCTGAAGCTTTCTTT. Translated, it gives CASNLEMGAEAFF. This chain joins TRBV12-3 or TRBV12-4 and TRBJ1-1; TRBD1 is a possible D gene (5 bases). The CDR3 spans 13 residues. The ends were cut back, 7 bases at V and 6 bases at J, with 15 bases in the middle.

As for this clonotype: One end of the junction is discordant with germline, which a read error may explain. The rearrangement links TRBV11-3 to TRBJ1-1; D not certain. This CDR3 is 18 amino acids long. CDR1 is SGHNT, CDR2 YENEEA, per germline. CDR3 amino acids: CASNLIGPPGWTNAEAFF. In DNA form, the CDR3 reads TGTGCCAGCAACTTAATTGGGCCGCCGGGATGGACGAACGCTGAAGCTTTCTTT.

This clonotype was seen many times. The V call is TRBV4-3, the J call TRBJ1-4, with D perhaps matching TRBD1 (5 bases). This CDR3 comprises 17 residues. The V end lost 2 bases, the J end lost 5 bases, and 18 bases lay between the germline ends. Germline V CDR1 and CDR2: LGHNA, YSLEER. Here the CDR3 reads CASSQPGRGRGNEKLFF. CDR3 DNA sequence: TGCGCCAGCAGCCAACCCGGACGGGGCAGAGGCAATGAAAAACTGTTTTTT.

For this clonotype: It may be a read error: a sequence one base away is much more abundant. No conserved phenylalanine or tryptophan ends this CDR3, so it is likely a read error. The V gene is TRBV20-1, the J gene TRBJ2-5; TRBD2 matches 8 bases. The CDR3 is 14 amino acids. Losses at the gene ends were 0 bases for V and 4 bases for J; bases not matched to a gene: 4. CDR1 and CDR2 (germline): DFQATT, SNEGSKA (reference sequence). The CDR3 region has the DNA TGCAGTGCTAGAGATCGGGAGGGGCTAGAGACCCAGTACTCC. Amino acid sequence: CSARDREGLETQYS.

With respect to this clonotype: A read error may produce the germline difference seen at one junction end. CDR3 region: CASSLTDTRYF. The DNA of the CDR3 is TGTGCAAGCAGCTTAACTGATACGCGGTATTTT. The genes are TRBV11-2 and TRBJ2-3, with D unresolved. This CDR3 has 11 residues. Germline V CDR1 and CDR2: SGHAT, FQNNGV.

As concerns this clonotype: One end of the junction fails to match germline, which may point to a read error. The rearrangement links TRBV11-1 to TRBJ2-2, with 7 bases fitting TRBD2. This CDR3 has 13 residues. Germline V CDR1 and CDR2: SGHAT, FQDESV (reference sequence). CDR3 DNA: TGTGCCAGCAGCACGGGGGGAACCGGGGAGCTGTTCTTT. Translation: CASSTGGTGELFF.

For this clonotype: The CDR3 does not end in the conserved phenylalanine or tryptophan, so this is likely a read error. The rearrangement links TRBV4-3 to TRBJ2-7, with D tentatively TRBD1 (5 bases). Per the germline V gene, CDR1 is LGHNA and CDR2 is YSLEER. The CDR3 length is 16 residues. V lost 0 bases to trimming and J lost 5 bases, with 17 bases between them. CDR3 DNA sequence: TGCGCCAGCAGCCAAGATTATGATGACAGAGTCGACGAGCAGTACTTA. This gives the protein CASSQDYDDRVDEQYL.

Concerning this clonotype itself: The junction departs from germline at one end; a sequencing error may be responsible. The V and J genes are TRBV12-3 or TRBV12-4 and TRBJ2-1; no reliable D call. The CDR3 has 14 amino acids. This chain's CDR3 is CASSFRAGYDEQSF. CDR3 DNA: TGTGCCAGCAGTTTTAGAGCCGGCTACGATGAGCAGTCCTTC.

In the case of this clonotype: An end of the junction differs from the germline gene, which may be a read error. V and J are TRBV11-2 and TRBJ2-7, with D tentatively TRBD1 (6 bases). The V gene's germline CDR1 is SGHAT and CDR2 FQNNGV. The CDR3 extends over 13 amino acids. The CDR3 protein is CAGSLDSVGEHYF. The CDR3 DNA follows: TGTGCCGGCAGCTTGGACAGTGTGGGGGAGCACTACTTC.

With respect to this clonotype: An end of the junction differs from the germline gene, which may be a read error. V is TRBV12-3 or TRBV12-4 and J is TRBJ2-4, with D possibly called TRBD1 or TRBD2 (5 bases each). The CDR3 is made up of 15 amino acids. CDR3 residues: CASSRGVRAENIQYF. DNA for the CDR3: TGTGCCAGCAGCCGAGGGGTCAGAGCCGAAAACATTCAGTACTTC.

On this clonotype: This may come from a read error, since a much larger clone is one base off. V and J are TRBV28 and TRBJ2-3; 9 nucleotides agree with TRBD2. V lost 4 bases to trimming and J lost 5 bases; unmatched junction nucleotides: 10. The V gene's germline CDR1 is MDHEN and CDR2 SYDVKM. The CDR3 is 16 amino acids. CDR3 nucleotide sequence: TGTGCCAGCAGTTCACTGGGCGGGGGGGCTGTAGATACGCAGTATTTT. Amino acid sequence: CASSSLGGGAVDTQYF.

The chain carries TRBV11-3 and TRBJ2-1; D is undetermined. Between the trimmed V and J ends, which lost 1 base and 15 bases, there was a span of 16 bases. Germline-derived CDR1 and CDR2 are SGHNT and YENEEA. This CDR3 has 13 residues. The CDR3 is CASSLGAYNEWFF. CDR3 DNA: TGTGCCAGCAGCTTAGGTGCCTACAATGAGTGGTTCTTC.

In regard to this clonotype: A read error may account for a junction end that differs from germline. The chain combines TRBV12-3 or TRBV12-4 with TRBJ1-5; tentative D call: TRBD1 (5 bases). The CDR3 loop spans 16 amino acids. DNA of the CDR3: TGTGCCAGTAGTCGGACAAGGGGATCGGGCAATCAGCACCAGCATTTT. Translated, it gives CASSRTRGSGNQHQHF.

Concerning this clonotype: A read error may account for a junction end that differs from germline. The CDR3 nucleotides read TGTGGCAGCAGTTTCTCGAAGACCGGGGAGCTGTTTTTT. It yields the protein CGSSFSKTGELFF. This sequence joins TRBV12-3 or TRBV12-4 and TRBJ2-2; D call uncertain. The CDR3 covers 13 residues.

Notes on this clonotype: Likely a read error: the CDR3 ends without its conserved phenylalanine or tryptophan. The DNA is omitted, as the CDR3 cannot be located on it reliably, and the CDR3 follows TCRdb's listing. This chain links TRBV6-1 with TRBJ1-1; the D segment call TRBD1 is taken from the table without a DNA check. The V gene's germline CDR1 is MNHNS and CDR2 SASEGT. The CDR3 comprises 16 residues, both ends counted. This chain's CDR3 is CASSEEGDRTSTEAFC.